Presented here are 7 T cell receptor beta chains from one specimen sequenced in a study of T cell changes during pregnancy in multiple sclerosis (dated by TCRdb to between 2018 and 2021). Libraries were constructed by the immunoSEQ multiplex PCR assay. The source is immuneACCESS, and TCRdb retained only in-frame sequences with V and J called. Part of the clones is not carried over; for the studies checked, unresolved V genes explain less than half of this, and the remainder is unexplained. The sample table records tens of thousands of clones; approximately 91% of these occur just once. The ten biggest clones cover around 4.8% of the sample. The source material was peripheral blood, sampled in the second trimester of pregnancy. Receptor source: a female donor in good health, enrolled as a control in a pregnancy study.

CDR3 DNA: TGTGCCACCAGCACCCCTCAGGGCGGGGAGAGCTCCTACGAGCAGTACTTC. Its translation: CATSTPQGGESSYEQYF. The gene calls are TRBV15 and TRBJ2-7; a weak D match, TRBD2 (6 bases). Trimming cost V 4 bases and J 0 bases, with 19 bases left between them. CDR1 and CDR2 from the germline V gene are LNHNV and YYDKDF (reference sequence). CDR3 length: 17 residues.

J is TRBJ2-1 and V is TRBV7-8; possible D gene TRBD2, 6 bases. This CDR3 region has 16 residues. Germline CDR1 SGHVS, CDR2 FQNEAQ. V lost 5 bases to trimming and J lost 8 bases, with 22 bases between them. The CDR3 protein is CASSRLLGRGKDEQFF. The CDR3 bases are TGTGCCAGCAGCCGTCTCCTGGGGCGGGGTAAGGATGAGCAGTTCTTC.

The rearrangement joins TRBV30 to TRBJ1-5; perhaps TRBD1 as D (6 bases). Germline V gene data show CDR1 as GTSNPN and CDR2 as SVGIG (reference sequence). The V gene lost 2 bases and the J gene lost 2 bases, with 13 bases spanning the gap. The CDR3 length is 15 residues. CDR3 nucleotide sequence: TGTGCCTGGAGTCAACAGGGTTTAGGCAATCAGCCCCAGCATTTT. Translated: CAWSQQGLGNQPQHF.

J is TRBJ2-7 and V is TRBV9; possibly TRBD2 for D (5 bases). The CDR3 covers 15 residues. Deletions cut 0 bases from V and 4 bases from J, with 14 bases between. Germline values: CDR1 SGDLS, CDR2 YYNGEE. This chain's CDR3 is CASSVDSGIQYEQYF. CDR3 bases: TGTGCCAGCAGCGTAGATTCCGGGATTCAATACGAGCAGTACTTC. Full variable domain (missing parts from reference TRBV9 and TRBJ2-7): DSGVTQTPKHLITATGQRVTLRCSPRSGDLSVYWYQQSLDQGLQFLIQYYNGEERAKGNILERFSAQQFPDLHSELNLSSLELGDSALYFCASSVDSGIQYEQYFGPGTRLTVT.

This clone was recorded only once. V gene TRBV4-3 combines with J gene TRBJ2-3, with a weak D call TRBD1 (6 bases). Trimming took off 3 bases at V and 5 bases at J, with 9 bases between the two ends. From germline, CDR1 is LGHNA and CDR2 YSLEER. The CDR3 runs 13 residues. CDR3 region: CASSQPGVDTQYF. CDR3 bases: TGCGCCAGCAGCCAGCCAGGGGTAGATACGCAGTATTTT.

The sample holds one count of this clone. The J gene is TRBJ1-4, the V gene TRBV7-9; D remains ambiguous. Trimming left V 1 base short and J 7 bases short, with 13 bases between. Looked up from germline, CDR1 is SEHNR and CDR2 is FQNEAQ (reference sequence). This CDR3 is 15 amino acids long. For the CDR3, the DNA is TGTGCCAGCAGCTTAGTAGATGGCGGGAGTGAAAAACTGTTTTTT. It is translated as CASSLVDGGSEKLFF.

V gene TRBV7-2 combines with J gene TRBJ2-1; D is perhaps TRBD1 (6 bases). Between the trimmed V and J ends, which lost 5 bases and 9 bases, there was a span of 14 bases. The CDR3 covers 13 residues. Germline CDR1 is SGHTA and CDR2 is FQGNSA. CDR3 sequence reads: CASSLHREGEQFF. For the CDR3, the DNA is TGTGCCAGCAGCCTTCACAGGGAAGGTGAGCAGTTCTTC.